The 28 T cell receptor beta chains listed next were all sequenced from one sample in a study of tumor and adjacent non-tumor tissue in lung cancer. A modified ARM-PCR protocol with three rounds of nested PCR amplified TCRbeta. TCRdb passed the multiplex PCR reads through MiXCR, listing each CDR3 protein once. Of 90,000 to 110,000 distinct CDR3 sequences in the sample, around 57% were seen once. No cell sorting was done before RNA was extracted from the tissue. Distant lung tissue was collected more than 3 cm away from the tumor edge. Specimen: distant non-tumor lung tissue. These receptors originate from a man aged 55 to 69 with non-small cell lung cancer.

On this clonotype: The CDR3 carries no conserved terminal phenylalanine or tryptophan, so it likely arises from a read error. The J gene is TRBJ1-2, the V gene TRBV29-1; tentative D call: TRBD1 (6 bases). CDR1 and CDR2 (germline): SQVTM, ANQGSEA. CDR3 length equals 13 residues. CDR3 sequence reads: CSVEYQQGTGYTI. The DNA for the CDR3 is TGCAGTGTTGAATATCAACAGGGTACCGGCTACACCATC.

This clonotype has ten or more counts. The gene calls are TRBV6-5 and TRBJ2-7; D is unclear. This CDR3 has 16 amino acids. CDR1 is MNHEY, CDR2 SVGAGI, per germline. The V and J ends lost 5 bases and 4 bases respectively, with 21 bases between them. The DNA for the CDR3 is TGTGCCAGCAGTCCAGGAGAAGGTACGGGCAAGTACGAGCAGTACTTC. Translating it yields CASSPGEGTGKYEQYF.

As to this clonotype: A much larger clone lies a single base off, so this may be a read error. V is TRBV6-6 and J is TRBJ2-3; TRBD1 agrees at 7 bases. This CDR3 is built from 14 residues. Per germline, CDR1 MNHNY and CDR2 SVGAGI (reference sequence). The CDR3 nucleotides read TGTGCCAGCAGTTCACAGGGGAGCGTAGATACGCTGTATTTT. Residues: CASSSQGSVDTLYF.

Comment on this clonotype: The CDR3 ends on some other residue instead of the conserved phenylalanine or tryptophan, so this is likely a read error. The CDR3 sequence: CACNLRTDSYNEQFS. Written as DNA, the CDR3 is TGTGCCTGCAACCTCCGGACAGACTCCTACAATGAGCAGTTCTCC. The chain couples TRBV6-5 to TRBJ2-1; tentatively, D is TRBD1 (6 bases). CDR3 length: 15 amino acids. CDR1 and CDR2 from the germline V gene are MNHEY and SVGAGI. The V and J ends lost 11 bases and 0 bases respectively, with 17 bases between them.

As to this clonotype: At one of its ends the junction is not consistent with the germline gene, which may arise from a read error. The V call is TRBV13, the J call TRBJ1-3, with 7 nucleotides matching TRBD1. CDR1 PRHDT and CDR2 FYEKMQ come from the germline V gene (reference sequence). The CDR3 extends over 16 amino acids. CDR3 region: CASSPQDRSYGITIYF. In DNA, the CDR3 is TGTGCCAGCAGCCCCCAGGACAGGTCGTATGGAATCACCATATATTTT.

To note about this clonotype: This may come from a read error, since a much larger clone is one base off. The chain recombines TRBV6-5 with TRBJ2-1; a possible D gene is TRBD1 (5 bases). Germline assignment: CDR1 MNHEY and CDR2 SVGAGI. V was clipped by 6 bases and J by 0 bases, with 15 bases between them. The CDR3 consists of 16 residues. Here the CDR3 DNA reads TGTGCCAGCAGAAGTAGGACAACGAACTCCTACAATGAGCAGTTCTTC. The encoded protein is CASRSRTTNSYNEQFF.

Points on this clonotype: Given a much more abundant clone one base away, this may be a read error. This sequence joins TRBV14 and TRBJ1-2; TRBD1 matches 7 bases. The CDR3 has 15 residues. Germline V gives CDR1 SGHDN, CDR2 FVKESK. The V segment lost 3 bases and the J segment 6 bases; nucleotides outside the gene matches: 10. As DNA, the CDR3 is TGTGCCAGCAGCCACAAACAGGGGACTTGGAATGGCTACACCTTC. It specifies CASSHKQGTWNGYTF.

As to this clonotype: Mismatch with germline at one junction end may stem from a read error. V usage is TRBV6-5 and J usage is TRBJ2-1; 7 nucleotides agree with TRBD1. Per germline, CDR1 MNHEY and CDR2 SVGAGI. The length of the CDR3 is 15 residues. CDR3: CASSFLTGSYNGQFF. DNA for the CDR3: TGTGCCAGCAGTTTCCTGACAGGGTCCTACAATGGGCAGTTCTTC.

Note on this clonotype: This may come from a read error, since a much larger clone is one base off. The chain carries TRBV6-1 and TRBJ1-6, with TRBD1 matching 7 bases. Germline V gene lookup returns CDR1 MNHNS and CDR2 SASEGT. CDR3 length: 14 amino acids. V was pared by 1 base and J by 12 bases, with 6 bases of the junction left unmatched. In DNA form, the CDR3 reads TGTGCCAGCAGTGAAGAGGGGGCGGTAGAACCCCTCCACTTT. Protein sequence: CASSEEGAVEPLHF.

Turning to this clonotype: One end of the junction fails to match germline, which may point to a read error. The chain combines TRBV4-2 with TRBJ2-7; weak D call: TRBD2 (5 bases). Germline loops: CDR1 LGHNA, CDR2 YNFKEQ. The CDR3 sequence is 15 residues long. The chain's CDR3 is CASSQGALNSYKQYF. The CDR3 DNA follows: TGTGCCAGCAGCCAGGGAGCCTTAAACTCCTACAAGCAGTACTTC.

This clonotype has ten or more counts. This sequence joins TRBV6-2 or TRBV6-3 and TRBJ1-5; no definite D call. Per germline, CDR1 MNHEY and CDR2 SVGEGT. V was pared by 2 bases and J by 4 bases, with 12 bases between. This CDR3 has 15 amino acids. The CDR3 is CASSYGRSPNQPQHF. Written as DNA, the CDR3 is TGTGCCAGCAGTTACGGTAGATCCCCTAATCAGCCCCAGCATTTT.

At least ten counts were recorded for this clonotype. The chain has TRBV29-1 and TRBJ2-5; weak D call: TRBD2 (6 bases). The CDR3 has 14 residues. V was cut by 5 bases and J by 2 bases, with 15 bases left in between. Germline V CDR1 and CDR2: SQVTM, ANQGSEA. The CDR3 sequence is CSVYRGGLQETQYF. In DNA, the CDR3 is TGCAGCGTTTATAGGGGAGGACTACAAGAGACCCAGTACTTC.

The chain joins TRBV11-2 to TRBJ1-2, with D possibly matching TRBD1 (5 bases). The CDR3 extends over 15 amino acids. Germline CDR1 and CDR2: SGHAT and FQNNGV. The V end was cut by 9 bases, the J end by 6 bases, with 23 bases between. In DNA, the CDR3 is TGTGCCAGGAGCCTAAGGGGCCCGAATATCAATGGCTACACCTTC. This translates into CARSLRGPNINGYTF.

In its sample, this clonotype was seen many times. The gene calls are TRBV5-4 and TRBJ1-6; D is possibly TRBD1 (5 bases). The CDR3 runs 16 residues. Germline V lookup: CDR1 SGHNT, CDR2 YYREEE (reference sequence). The V end was cut by 0 bases, the J end by 2 bases, with 9 bases between. The CDR3: CASSLGGTAYNSPLHF. For the CDR3, the DNA is TGTGCCAGCAGCTTGGGGGGGACGGCCTATAATTCACCCCTCCACTTT.

About this clonotype itself: The missing conserved phenylalanine or tryptophan at the end of this CDR3 makes a read error likely. The DNA is left out, because the CDR3 cannot be placed on it with certainty; the CDR3 is given as TCRdb lists it. CDR3 residues: CASQGLARTGDLFL. The rearrangement links TRBV6-2 or TRBV6-3 to TRBJ2-2; TRBD2 is the table's D call and was not checked against the DNA. Germline V CDR1 and CDR2: MNHEY, SVGEGT. The CDR3 spans 14 amino acids, including both terminal residues.

The chain joins TRBV11-2 to TRBJ2-2; tentative D call: TRBD1 (6 bases). Trimming removed 2 bases at V and 11 bases at J, with 24 bases between. The germline V gene has CDR1 SGHAT and CDR2 FQNNGV. The CDR3 totals 17 residues. CDR3: CASSLLSGATNIGELFF. The CDR3 DNA sequence: TGTGCCAGCAGCTTACTTTCAGGGGCGACGAACATCGGTGAGCTGTTTTTT.

In regard to this clonotype: One end of the junction varies from germline; a read error may be responsible. J is TRBJ1-3 and V is TRBV6-1; D is unclear. Germline CDR1 reads MNHNS; CDR2 reads SASEGT. The CDR3 covers 16 residues. The CDR3 is CASSEGNGSFGNTIYF. The CDR3 region has the DNA TGTGCCAGCAGTGAAGGGAATGGATCGTTTGGAAACACAATATATTTT.

About this clonotype: One junction end does not reproduce the germline sequence, and a read error may be involved. The chain recombines TRBV6-5 with TRBJ2-6; tentatively, D is TRBD1 (6 bases). The length of the CDR3 is 17 residues. Germline V CDR1 and CDR2: MNHEY, SVGAGI. The CDR3 DNA follows: TGTGCCAGCAGTCCTGACAGGCGTTCCTATGGGGCCAACGTCCTTACTTTC. Its protein product is CASSPDRRSYGANVLTF.

A remark on this clonotype: An end of the junction does not agree with germline; a read error may underlie this. The rearrangement uses TRBV4-2 and TRBJ2-7; no clear D. This CDR3 has 15 amino acids. Germline V lookup: CDR1 LGHNA, CDR2 YNFKEQ. This CDR3 is CASSQNTSFMGEQYF. CDR3 DNA sequence: TGTGCCAGTAGCCAAAATACGTCGTTTATGGGCGAGCAGTACTTC.

As concerns this clonotype: This sequence may be a read error, since a much larger clone differs from it by one base. The chain has TRBV20-1 and TRBJ1-2; D is possibly TRBD1 (6 bases). The V gene's germline CDR1 is DFQATT and CDR2 SNEGSKA (reference sequence). The CDR3 spans 13 residues. CDR3 amino acids: CTARRDIQSGYTF. The CDR3 nucleotides read TGCACTGCTAGACGGGACATCCAGTCTGGCTACACCTTC.

This clonotype was counted ten times or more. The genes are TRBV4-1 and TRBJ1-1; D gene uncertain. Trimming cost V 4 bases and J 3 bases, with 3 bases left between them. CDR3 length: 11 residues. Germline V lookup: CDR1 MGHRA, CDR2 YSYEKL. CDR3 nucleotide sequence: TGCGCCAGCAGCCGACACACTGAAGCTTTCTTT. It is translated as CASSRHTEAFF.

This clonotype turned up a few times. This chain joins TRBV28 and TRBJ2-7, with a tentative D call TRBD2 (6 bases). The germline CDR1 and CDR2 sequences are MDHEN and SYDVKM. The CDR3 totals 14 residues. V gave up 2 bases and J gave up 12 bases, with 20 bases separating them. The CDR3 DNA follows: TGTGCCAGCAGTTTAATTCAGAGCGAACGGGGAGGGTACTTC. It specifies CASSLIQSERGGYF.

This clonotype is categorized as medium-sized. This rearrangement joins TRBV4-1 to TRBJ2-7; 9 bases map to TRBD1. Germline V gives CDR1 MGHRA, CDR2 YSYEKL. J lost 6 bases, V lost 4 bases, and 7 bases had no gene match. CDR3 length: 14 amino acids. The DNA of the CDR3 is TGCGCCAGCAGCCTTCGACAGGGGGTGAGCGAGCAGTACTTC. This sequence encodes CASSLRQGVSEQYF.

This clonotype was counted at least ten times. This chain connects TRBV6-5 to TRBJ2-1; 15 bases map to TRBD2. V was clipped by 6 bases and J by 5 bases; unmatched bases: 5. Germline V CDR1 and CDR2: MNHEY, SVGAGI. There are 16 residues in the CDR3. The CDR3 sequence: CASSSRTSGRDNEQFF. The DNA of the CDR3 is TGTGCCAGCAGCTCGAGGACTAGCGGGAGGGACAATGAGCAGTTCTTC.

The chain employs TRBV4-1 and TRBJ1-2; D call uncertain. Trimming removed 1 base from V and 3 bases from J, with 18 bases in between. CDR1 and CDR2 (germline): MGHRA, YSYEKL. The CDR3 is made up of 17 amino acids. CDR3 nucleotide sequence: TGCGCCAGCAGCCAAGTCACGGATAGGGTCGCGGACTATGGCTACACCTTC. It translates to CASSQVTDRVADYGYTF.

This clonotype was observed many times. The chain is built from TRBV4-3 and TRBJ2-1; D may match TRBD1 or TRBD2 (5 bases each). Trimming took 0 bases from V and 10 from J, leaving 13 bases between them. Germline V gene lookup returns CDR1 LGHNA and CDR2 YSLEER. The CDR3 loop spans 14 amino acids. In DNA form, the CDR3 reads TGCGCCAGCAGCCAAGATCAGCCCGGGGCCGAGCAGTTCTTC. Residues: CASSQDQPGAEQFF.

The rearrangement links TRBV11-2 to TRBJ2-7; D is unclear. CDR3 length equals 10 residues. Per germline, CDR1 SGHAT and CDR2 FQNNGV. V was clipped by 8 bases and J by 3 bases, with 5 bases between them. The CDR3 region has the DNA TGTGCCAGCTTAAGCTACGAGCAGTACTTC. This gives the protein CASLSYEQYF.

Details on this clonotype: The junction differs from germline at one of its ends, possibly a read error. V gene TRBV29-1 combines with J gene TRBJ2-7; D may correspond to TRBD1 or TRBD2 (6 bases each). Germline CDR1 reads SQVTM; CDR2 reads ANQGSEA. The CDR3 is made up of 14 amino acids. DNA of the CDR3: TGCAGCGTCTCAGTGGGGGGCAACTTCTACGAGCAGAACTTC. Protein: CSVSVGGNFYEQNF.